This TCR beta chain was found in a study of T-cell memory formation after mild COVID-19 (dated by TCRdb to about 2021). Some background on the complete study: TCR sequence clusters from the two donors were largely donor specific. In a couple of donors, T-cell clones that expanded and contracted after mild COVID-19 were followed by sequencing TCRalpha and TCRbeta repertoires longitudinally. The cohort was made up of two young adult volunteers, one female and one male, who were previously healthy. Results the study describes overall, beyond this receptor: Some responding clones were found in pre-infection memory, which suggests that pre-existing cross-reactive memory T cells took part in the SARS-CoV-2 response. The study covered only a couple of mild cases, and larger cohorts including severe cases with pre-infection samples were considered necessary. Clones that contracted from day 15 to 85 showed balanced CD4/CD8 phenotypes, whereas a second wave of clones that expanded from day 15 to 37 leaned towards CD4+. Contracting CD4+ clones appeared mostly in the CM and EM memory subsets, whereas CD8+ clones were enriched in EMRA. The second-wave clones that peaked on day 37 were not confirmed to be SARS-CoV-2 specific.

Sequencer: Illumina NovaSeq 6000. cDNA libraries for TCRalpha and TCRbeta were prepared by 5'RACE using constant-segment primers, with sample barcodes and unique molecular identifiers added. Trizol reagent was used to extract RNA from every sample. Amplification of the libraries took two PCR steps, and the second step added a second sample barcode plus Illumina TruSeq adapters. Sequencing of the libraries was done on an Illumina NovaSeq, producing 2 x 150 bp paired-end reads. The authors processed their data as follows. Reads were demultiplexed and collapsed into UMI-guided consensus sequences with migec v1.2.7. With mixcr v2.1.11, UMI consensuses were aligned to TRA and TRB V and J templates and assembled into clonotypes. A clonotype was counted as expanded or contracted only when both edgeR and NoisET called the clonotype significant, with the noise models trained on biological replicates. For edgeR calls, the cutoffs were a false discovery rate-adjusted p below 0.01 and a log2 fold-change threshold of 1. As an exploratory analysis of dynamics, max-normalized trajectories of the 1000 most abundant clonotypes were examined with PCA combined with hierarchical clustering. Separately sequenced CD4+ and CD8+ repertoires were used to assign the CD4 or CD8 phenotype of responding clones. TCRdb handled the public reads itself, with Q25 trimming in fastp and clone calling in MiXCR, and kept productive beta chains. Entries are consolidated by CDR3 protein sequence, retaining the most common genes and DNA. The V and J calls shown here were made by TCRdb, not taken from the authors' results. Here the sample has about 270,000 distinct CDR3 sequences; 16% occur a single time. The ten biggest clones cover roughly 24% of the sample.

CDR1 and CDR2, per the germline V gene, are SGHTA and FQGNSA. The cysteine opens and the phenylalanine closes a CDR3 of 16 amino acids. Left in the record is the CDR3 DNA by itself, 48 bases read in frame from the first base. V drops 1 base and J drops 0 bases, leaving 10 bases in between. A note on this clonotype: The antigen this receptor binds is unknown. No base quality values were provided; no much bigger clone lies one nucleotide off.

PBMCs were isolated by Ficoll-Paque density gradient centrifugation. The rearrangement combines TRBV7-2 with TRBJ2-1; the D gene identity is not certain. Source material: PBMCs or a T cell subset sorted from them (not recorded which). The TCR comes from a young man who had mild COVID-19 (a few samples of this study predate the infection). The sample titles of this study are shuffled in the database, so cell type and time point are left out; the donor was told from shared clones. CDR3 region: CASSLGGSSSYNEQFF. The sequenced DNA: TGTGCCAGCAGCTTAGGTGGCAGCAGCTCCTACAATGAGCAGTTCTTC.